The rows below give T cell receptor beta chains drawn from one sample of a study of T cell repertoires in cytomegalovirus infection. In TCRdb, the reads were re-called with MiXCR into one record per CDR3 protein. The sample includes roughly 280,000 distinct CDR3 sequences, roughly an eighth seen only once; the top ten take around 8.7%. Sequenced: PBMCs. These receptors were collected from a human donor in good health (CMV status not recorded). Some clones in this sample may be carry-over from other donors' samples. CDR3s include the opening cysteine and the closing phenylalanine or tryptophan. The order of the fields is J gene, clone size, D gene, V gene, CDR3 protein, CDR3 DNA. A D gene is named only where the DNA matches it firmly. Not all rows give a size; the values are once, few, many and, for expanded clones, a class.

>TRBJ1-4|many|NA|TRBV7-9
CASSPGTPATHEKLFF
TGTGCCAGCAGCCCGGGGACTCCCGCTACTCATGAAAAACTGTTTTTT
>TRBJ2-1|many|NA|TRBV4-1
CASSQDSGRGTYNEQFF
TGCGCCAGCAGCCAAGATTCGGGACGGGGCACCTACAATGAGCAGTTCTTC
>TRBJ2-3|many|NA|TRBV4-1
CASSQLGTDTQYF
TGCGCCAGCAGCCAACTAGGGACAGATACGCAGTATTTT
>TRBJ2-1|many|NA|TRBV28
CASSPPHSYNEQFF
TGTGCCAGCAGTCCCCCCCACTCCTACAATGAGCAGTTCTTC
>TRBJ1-1|NA|NA|TRBV5-1
CASSKDSTEAFF
TGCGCCAGCAGCAAAGACAGCACTGAAGCTTTCTTT
>TRBJ2-1|many|NA|TRBV19
CASSIRYSSQEQFF
TGTGCCAGTAGTATCCGTTACTCCAGCCAGGAGCAGTTCTTC
>TRBJ2-2|many|NA|TRBV6-1
CASISGPALNTGELFF
TGTGCCAGCATTTCAGGTCCCGCCCTGAACACCGGGGAGCTGTTTTTT
>TRBJ1-1|NA|TRBD1|TRBV7-2
CASSLVAGGYTEAFF
TGTGCCAGCAGCTTAGTAGCAGGGGGGTACACTGAAGCTTTCTTT
>TRBJ2-7|many|NA|TRBV7-2
CASSLSMAVYEQYF
TGTGCCAGCAGCTTAAGTATGGCAGTCTACGAGCAGTACTTC
>TRBJ2-3|NA|NA|TRBV20-1
CSAREGVNTDTQYF
TGCAGTGCTAGAGAGGGGGTAAACACAGATACGCAGTATTTT
>TRBJ1-4|NA|NA|TRBV18
CASSRTSATNEKLFF
TGTGCCAGCTCGCGGACCTCTGCAACTAATGAAAAACTGTTTTTT
>TRBJ2-1|NA|TRBD1|TRBV20-1
CSASRGPPYNEQFF
TGCAGTGCTAGCAGGGGGCCGCCCTACAATGAGCAGTTCTTC
>TRBJ2-7|many|NA|TRBV7-2
CASSLLDRSYEQYF
TGTGCCAGCAGCTTATTGGATCGCTCCTACGAGCAGTACTTC
>TRBJ1-1|many|NA|TRBV7-2
CASSFWQVNTEAFF
TGTGCCAGCAGCTTTTGGCAGGTAAACACTGAAGCTTTCTTT
>TRBJ2-1|NA|TRBD2|TRBV6-6
CASSPRGAHHNEQFF
TGTGCCAGCAGTCCGCGGGGGGCCCACCACAATGAGCAGTTCTTC
>TRBJ2-2|NA|NA|TRBV7-2
CASKEGRGTGELFF
TGTGCCAGCAAGGAGGGCCGGGGGACCGGGGAGCTGTTTTTT
>TRBJ1-1|many|NA|TRBV11-3
CASSLGRPNTEAFF
TGTGCCAGCAGCCTGGGACGGCCGAACACTGAAGCTTTCTTT
>TRBJ1-2|NA|TRBD1|TRBV6-1
CASSEVAGQGVYGYTF
TGTGCCAGCAGTGAAGTCGCGGGACAGGGAGTCTATGGCTACACCTTC
>TRBJ2-1|NA|NA|TRBV2
CASRGTPPSNEQFF
TGTGCCAGCCGAGGGACTCCCCCCTCCAATGAGCAGTTCTTC
>TRBJ2-7|few|NA|TRBV20-1
CSAGPVGRISDEQYF
TGCAGTGCCGGACCCGTTGGACGGATATCTGACGAGCAGTACTTC
>TRBJ1-3|NA|NA|TRBV7-6
CASSLAATAFSGNTIYF
TGTGCCAGCAGCTTAGCCGCGACAGCATTCTCTGGAAACACCATATATTTT
>TRBJ2-2|few|NA|TRBV6-5
CASATAAQNTGELFF
TGTGCCAGCGCCACAGCAGCACAGAACACCGGGGAGCTGTTTTTT
>TRBJ1-6|few|TRBD1|TRBV7-9
CASSTTGTDSPLHF
TGTGCCAGCAGCACTACCGGGACAGATTCACCCCTCCACTTT
>TRBJ1-6|NA|NA|TRBV12-3/TRBV12-4
CASTDRTNYNSPLHF
TGTGCCAGCACTGATAGGACAAACTATAATTCACCCCTCCACTTT
>TRBJ1-2|few|NA|TRBV11-2
CASSRGNYGYTF
TGTGCCAGCAGCCGAGGGAACTATGGCTACACCTTC
>TRBJ2-7|NA|TRBD2|TRBV20-1
CSARRLAGEYEQYF
TGCAGTGCTAGACGACTAGCGGGGGAATACGAGCAGTACTTC
>TRBJ1-5|many|NA|TRBV7-2
CASSLKNQPQHF
TGTGCCAGCAGCTTAAAAAATCAGCCCCAGCATTTT
>TRBJ2-1|few|NA|TRBV6-1
CASSNQAPQFF
TGTGCCAGCAGCAACCAGGCGCCCCAGTTCTTC
>TRBJ2-2|many|NA|TRBV11-1
CASGTGGDTGELFF
TGTGCCAGCGGAACAGGGGGGGACACCGGGGAGCTGTTTTTT
>TRBJ2-6|few|TRBD1|TRBV6-5
CASSLGTGASGANVLTF
TGTGCCAGCAGCCTCGGGACAGGCGCATCTGGGGCCAACGTCCTGACTTTC
>TRBJ2-5|NA|TRBD2|TRBV11-2
CASSFGTSGGAGETQYF
TGTGCCAGCAGCTTCGGGACTAGCGGGGGGGCAGGAGAGACCCAGTACTTC
>TRBJ1-1|many|TRBD1|TRBV6-5
CASSSGQSSLGAFF
TGTGCCAGCAGTTCGGGACAGAGCTCTTTAGGCGCTTTCTTT
>TRBJ2-7|NA|NA|TRBV20-1
CSARSPDRGIVEQYF
TGCAGTGCCCGTTCCCCTGACCGGGGGATTGTCGAGCAGTACTTC
>TRBJ1-1|few|TRBD1|TRBV5-1
CASSTPGGLNTEAFF
TGCGCCAGCAGCACACCAGGGGGCTTGAACACTGAAGCTTTCTTT
>TRBJ1-5|many|TRBD1|TRBV19
CASSPSRQGSNQPQHF
TGTGCCAGTAGTCCCTCCCGACAGGGTAGCAATCAGCCCCAGCATTTT
>TRBJ2-3|many|TRBD2|TRBV7-8
CASSLPGLADQSTDTQYF
TGTGCCAGCAGTTTACCGGGACTAGCGGACCAAAGCACAGATACGCAGTATTTT
>TRBJ1-1|once|NA|TRBV5-4
CASSSPEGQYSTEAFF
TGTGCCAGCAGCTCCCCGGAGGGACAATATTCCACTGAAGCTTTCTTT
>TRBJ2-4|many|TRBD2|TRBV7-2
CASSSGLAGLNIQYF
TGTGCCAGCAGCTCCGGACTAGCGGGCCTTAACATTCAGTACTTC
>TRBJ1-6|NA|TRBD1|TRBV2
CASSEAGTGPNSPLHF
TGTGCCAGCAGTGAGGCGGGGACAGGGCCAAATTCACCCCTCCACTTT
>TRBJ2-3|few|NA|TRBV6-4
CASSERRYTDTQYF
TGTGCCAGCAGTGAACGGCGCTACACAGATACGCAGTATTTT
>TRBJ2-1|NA|NA|TRBV7-3
CASSSGPRGYNEQFF
TGTGCCAGCAGCTCAGGGCCGAGGGGCTACAATGAGCAGTTCTTC
>TRBJ2-1|few|NA|TRBV5-1
CASSMETTVVYNEQFF
TGCGCCAGCAGTATGGAAACAACGGTAGTTTACAATGAGCAGTTCTTC
>TRBJ2-3|few|NA|TRBV4-2
CASSQVGTSSTDTQYF
TGTGCCAGCAGCCAAGTGGGGACATCTAGCACAGATACGCAGTATTTT
>TRBJ2-2|NA|NA|TRBV29-1
CSVMRGTGELFF
TGCAGCGTTATGAGGGGCACCGGGGAGCTGTTTTTT
>TRBJ2-7|few|TRBD2|TRBV11-2
CASSSTSGRGWEQYF
TGTGCCAGCAGTTCAACTAGCGGGAGAGGGTGGGAGCAGTACTTC
>TRBJ2-7|NA|NA|TRBV5-1
CASSFKPGDGSEQYF
TGCGCCAGCAGCTTCAAGCCGGGAGACGGATCCGAGCAGTACTTC
>TRBJ2-7|many|NA|TRBV6-1
CASSDEGAQSYEQYF
TGTGCCAGCAGTGATGAAGGGGCACAGTCCTACGAGCAGTACTTC
>TRBJ2-1|few|TRBD2|TRBV7-2
CASTRGSYNEQFF
TGTGCCAGCACGCGGGGGTCCTACAATGAGCAGTTCTTC
>TRBJ2-5|NA|NA|TRBV28
CASRAPGYRGETQYF
TGTGCCAGCAGGGCCCCGGGATACCGGGGGGAGACCCAGTACTTC
>TRBJ2-2|NA|NA|TRBV28
CASGNLNTGELFF
TGTGCCAGCGGCAACTTGAACACCGGGGAGCTGTTTTTT
>TRBJ2-1|few|NA|TRBV14
CASSQVPFNEQFF
TGTGCCAGCAGCCAAGTGCCTTTCAATGAGCAGTTCTTC
>TRBJ2-1|many|TRBD2|TRBV10-3
CAISDPLAGGPNEQFF
TGTGCCATCAGTGACCCGCTAGCGGGAGGCCCCAATGAGCAGTTCTTC
>TRBJ1-5|few|NA|TRBV6-1
CASSEIGVNQPQHF
TGTGCCAGCAGTGAAATAGGAGTTAATCAGCCCCAGCATTTT